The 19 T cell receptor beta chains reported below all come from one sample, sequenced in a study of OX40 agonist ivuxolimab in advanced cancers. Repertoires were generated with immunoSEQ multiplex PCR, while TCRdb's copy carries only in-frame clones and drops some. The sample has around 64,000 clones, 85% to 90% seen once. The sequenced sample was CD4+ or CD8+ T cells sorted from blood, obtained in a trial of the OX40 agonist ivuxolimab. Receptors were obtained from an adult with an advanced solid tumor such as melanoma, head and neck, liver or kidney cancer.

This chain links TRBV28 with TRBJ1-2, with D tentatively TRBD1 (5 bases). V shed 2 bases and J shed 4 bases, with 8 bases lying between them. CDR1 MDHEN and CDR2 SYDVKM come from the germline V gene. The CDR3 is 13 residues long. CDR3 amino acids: CASSLGTGYGYTF. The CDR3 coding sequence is TGTGCCAGCAGTTTAGGAACAGGCTATGGCTACACCTTC.

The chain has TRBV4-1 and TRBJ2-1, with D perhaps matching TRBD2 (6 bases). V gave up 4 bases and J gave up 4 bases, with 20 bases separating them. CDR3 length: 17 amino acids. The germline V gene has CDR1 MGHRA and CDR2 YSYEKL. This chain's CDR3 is CASSPGHGGPPYNEQFF. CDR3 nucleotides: TGCGCCAGCAGCCCAGGCCATGGAGGGCCCCCTTACAATGAGCAGTTCTTC.

The CDR3 is CSASTNTEAFF. In nucleotides, the CDR3 is TGCAGTGCTAGTACGAACACTGAAGCTTTCTTT. The chain uses TRBV20-1 and TRBJ1-1; no reliable D call. V dropped 3 bases and J dropped 1 base, with 3 bases sitting between them. The CDR3 is 11 amino acids. Germline V CDR1 and CDR2: DFQATT, SNEGSKA (reference sequence).

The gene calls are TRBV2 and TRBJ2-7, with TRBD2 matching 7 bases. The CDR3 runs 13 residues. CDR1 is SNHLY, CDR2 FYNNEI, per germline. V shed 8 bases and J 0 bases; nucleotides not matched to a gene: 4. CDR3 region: CASQSGGSYEQYF. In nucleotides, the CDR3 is TGTGCCAGCCAGTCGGGAGGCTCCTACGAGCAGTACTTC.

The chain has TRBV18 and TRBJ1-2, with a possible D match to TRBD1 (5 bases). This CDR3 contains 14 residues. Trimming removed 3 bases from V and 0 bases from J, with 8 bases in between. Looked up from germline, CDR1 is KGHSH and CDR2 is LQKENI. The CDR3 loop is CASSPGTPNYGYTF. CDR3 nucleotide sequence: TGTGCCAGCTCACCGGGGACCCCTAACTATGGCTACACCTTC.

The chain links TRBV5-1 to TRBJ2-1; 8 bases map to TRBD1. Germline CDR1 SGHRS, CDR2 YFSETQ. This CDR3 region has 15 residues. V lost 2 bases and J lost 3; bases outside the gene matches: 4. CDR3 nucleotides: TGCGCCAGCAGCTTCGGACAGGGTAACTACAATGAGCAGTTCTTC. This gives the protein CASSFGQGNYNEQFF. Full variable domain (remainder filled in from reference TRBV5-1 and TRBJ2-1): KAGVTQTPRYLIKTRGQQVTLSCSPISGHRSVSWYQQTPGQGLQFLFEYFSETQRNKGNFPGRFSGRQFSNSRSEMNVSTLELGDSALYLCASSFGQGNYNEQFFGPGTRLTVL.

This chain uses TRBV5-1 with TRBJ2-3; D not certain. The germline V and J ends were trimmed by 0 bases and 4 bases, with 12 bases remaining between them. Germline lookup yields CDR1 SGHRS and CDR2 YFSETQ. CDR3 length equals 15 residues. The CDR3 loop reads CASSLEGPLADTQYF. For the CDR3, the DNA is TGCGCCAGCAGCTTGGAGGGCCCCTTAGCAGATACGCAGTATTTT.

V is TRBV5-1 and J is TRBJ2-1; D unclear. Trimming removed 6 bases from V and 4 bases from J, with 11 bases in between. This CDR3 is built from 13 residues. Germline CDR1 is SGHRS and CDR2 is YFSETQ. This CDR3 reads CASTRQDYNEQFF. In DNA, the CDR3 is TGCGCCAGCACAAGGCAGGATTACAATGAGCAGTTCTTC.

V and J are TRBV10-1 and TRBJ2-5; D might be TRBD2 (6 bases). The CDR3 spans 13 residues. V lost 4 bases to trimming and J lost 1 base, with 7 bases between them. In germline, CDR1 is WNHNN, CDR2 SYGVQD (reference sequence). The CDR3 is CASSVGGQETQYF. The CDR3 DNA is TGCGCCAGCAGTGTGGGGGGCCAAGAGACCCAGTACTTC.

The CDR3 loop is CASGVRREETQYF. The CDR3 coding sequence is TGTGCCAGTGGGGTTCGGCGGGAAGAGACCCAGTACTTC. V is TRBV19 and J is TRBJ2-5; a possible D gene is TRBD2 (5 bases). The germline CDR1 and CDR2 sequences are LNHDA and SQIVND (reference sequence). The CDR3 sequence is 13 residues long. Trimming removed 8 bases from V and 3 bases from J, with 13 bases in between.

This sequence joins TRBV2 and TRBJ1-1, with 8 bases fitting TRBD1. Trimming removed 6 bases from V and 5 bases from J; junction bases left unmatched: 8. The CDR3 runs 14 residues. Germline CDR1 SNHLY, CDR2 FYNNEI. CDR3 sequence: CASRGQGASTEAFF. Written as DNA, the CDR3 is TGTGCCAGCAGGGGGCAGGGGGCGAGTACTGAAGCTTTCTTT. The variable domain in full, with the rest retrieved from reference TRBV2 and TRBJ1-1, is EPEVTQTPSHQVTQMGQEVILRCVPISNHLYFYWYRQILGQKVEFLVSFYNNEISEKSEIFDDQFSVERPDGSNFTLKIRSTKLEDSAMYFCASRGQGASTEAFFGQGTRLTVV.

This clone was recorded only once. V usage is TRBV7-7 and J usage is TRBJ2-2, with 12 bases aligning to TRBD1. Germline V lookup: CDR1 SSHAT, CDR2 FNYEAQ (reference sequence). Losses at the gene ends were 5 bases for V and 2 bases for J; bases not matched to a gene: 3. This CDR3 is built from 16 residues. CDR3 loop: CASSLGTGGNTGELFF. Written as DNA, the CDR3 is TGTGCCAGCAGCCTGGGGACAGGGGGCAACACCGGGGAGCTGTTTTTT.

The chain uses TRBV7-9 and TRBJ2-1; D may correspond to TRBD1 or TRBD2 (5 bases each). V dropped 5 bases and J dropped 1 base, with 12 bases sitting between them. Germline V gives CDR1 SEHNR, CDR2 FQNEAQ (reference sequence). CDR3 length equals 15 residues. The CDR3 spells CASSRGPESYNEQFF. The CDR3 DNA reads TGTGCCAGCAGCCGGGGACCCGAGTCCTACAATGAGCAGTTCTTC.

The CDR3 DNA is TGTGCCAGCAGTTTATCCCGTGAAGCTTTCTTT. It translates to CASSLSREAFF. The genes are TRBV28 and TRBJ1-1; D ambiguous. Germline-derived CDR1 and CDR2 are MDHEN and SYDVKM. This CDR3 contains 11 residues. Trimming left V 1 base short and J 7 bases short, with 4 bases between.

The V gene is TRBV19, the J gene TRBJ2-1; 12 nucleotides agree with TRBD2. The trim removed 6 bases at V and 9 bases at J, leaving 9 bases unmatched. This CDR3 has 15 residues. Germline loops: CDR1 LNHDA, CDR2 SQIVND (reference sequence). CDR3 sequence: CASRTSSGRGGEQFF. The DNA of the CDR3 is TGTGCCAGTAGGACTTCTAGCGGGAGGGGTGGTGAGCAGTTCTTC.

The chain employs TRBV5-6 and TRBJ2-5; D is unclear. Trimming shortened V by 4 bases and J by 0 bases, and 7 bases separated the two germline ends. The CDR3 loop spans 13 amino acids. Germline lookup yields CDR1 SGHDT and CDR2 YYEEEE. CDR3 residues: CASSPVHQETQYF. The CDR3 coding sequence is TGTGCCAGCAGCCCCGTTCACCAAGAGACCCAGTACTTC. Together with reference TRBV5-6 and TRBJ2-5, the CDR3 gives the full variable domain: DAGVTQSPTHLIKTRGQQVTLRCSPKSGHDTVSWYQQALGQGPQFIFQYYEEEERQRGNFPDRFSGHQFPNYSSELNVNALLLGDSALYLCASSPVHQETQYFGPGTRLLVL.

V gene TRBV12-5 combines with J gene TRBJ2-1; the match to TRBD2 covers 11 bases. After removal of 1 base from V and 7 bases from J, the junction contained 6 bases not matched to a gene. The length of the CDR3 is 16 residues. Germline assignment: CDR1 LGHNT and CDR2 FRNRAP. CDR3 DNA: TGTGCTAGTGGTTTGGACCCCGGGACTAGCGGTAATGAGCAGTTCTTC. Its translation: CASGLDPGTSGNEQFF.

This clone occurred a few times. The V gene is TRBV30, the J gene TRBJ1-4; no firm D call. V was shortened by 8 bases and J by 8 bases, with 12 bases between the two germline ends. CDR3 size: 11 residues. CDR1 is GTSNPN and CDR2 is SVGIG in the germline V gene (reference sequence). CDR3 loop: CAAPIREKLFF. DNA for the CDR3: TGTGCCGCCCCCATACGGGAAAAACTGTTTTTT.

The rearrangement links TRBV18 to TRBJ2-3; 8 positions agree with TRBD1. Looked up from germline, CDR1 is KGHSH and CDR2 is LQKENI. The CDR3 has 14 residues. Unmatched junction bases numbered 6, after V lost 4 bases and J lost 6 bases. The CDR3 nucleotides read TGTGCCAGCTCACAGGGGACAGGAGGGGATACGCAGTATTTT. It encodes CASSQGTGGDTQYF. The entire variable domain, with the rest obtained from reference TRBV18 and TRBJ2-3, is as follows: NAGVMQNPRHLVRRRGQEARLRCSPMKGHSHVYWYRQLPEEGLKFMVYLQKENIIDESGMPKERFSAEFPKEGPSILRIQQVVRGDSAAYFCASSQGTGGDTQYFGPGTRLTVL.